This TCR beta chain was retrieved from a study of T cells in Graves' hyperthyroidism and ophthalmopathy. On the study more broadly: The authors collected peripheral blood at initial diagnosis, before any treatment.

Any patient presenting with uncontrolled infection, other autoimmune disease, pregnancy or lactation was left out. Amplification yielded TCR beta CDR3 regions, with RNA transcripts as the source. Primed by the HTBI set, a first-round RT-PCR was run on the TCR CDR3. TCRdb independently ran MiXCR on the multiplex PCR reads; one entry per CDR3 protein. Of a few hundred thousand distinct CDR3 sequences listed, 14% to 15% were seen once; the top ten hold 32%. The V and J ends lost 10 bases and 6 bases respectively, with 19 bases between them. CDR3 size: 13 residues. Germline CDR1 reads MNHNS; CDR2 reads SASEGT.

Sequencing used blood. V is TRBV6-1 and J is TRBJ2-7; the D is unclear. This sequence originates from a woman aged 30 to 39 with Graves' hyperthyroidism. The CDR3 spells CATTINLLSEQYF. CDR3 nucleotides: TGTGCCACCACTATAAATTTGTTGAGCGAGCAGTACTTC.